A single sample is the source of the 9 T cell receptor beta chains below, sequenced in a study of blood T cell repertoires in COVID-19. The data were produced by immunoSEQ multiplex PCR, yet TCRdb's version contains in-frame clones alone and is incomplete. Of 95,000 or so clones in the sample, approximately 86% were seen once. Input material: peripheral blood. These receptors all come from an elderly man with active or convalescent COVID-19.

J is TRBJ1-1 and V is TRBV23-1; D remains ambiguous. TRBV23-1 is an ORF, with its function uncertain. V lost 2 bases and J lost 0, with 13 bases in between. This CDR3 has 16 amino acids. CDR3 DNA: TGCGCCAGCAGTCAACCTACGACTCCGATGAACACTGAAGCTTTCTTT. Protein sequence: CASSQPTTPMNTEAFF.

This clone was seen more than once but under ten times. This rearrangement joins TRBV11-2 to TRBJ2-5, with TRBD2 identical over 8 bases. The CDR3 length is 14 residues. Trimming took 1 base from V and 8 from J; bases not matched to a gene: 6. Per germline, CDR1 SGHAT and CDR2 FQNNGV. CDR3 DNA sequence: TGTGCCAGCAGCTTAGGAGGACTAGCCCCCACCCAGTACTTC. The encoded protein is CASSLGGLAPTQYF.

CDR3: CASSSLAGSGTDTQYF. DNA for the CDR3: TGTGCCAGCAGCTCATTAGCGGGATCCGGCACAGATACGCAGTATTTT. The chain uses TRBV3-1 (or the pseudogene TRBV3-2) and TRBJ2-3; 8 bases align to TRBD2. Germline loops: CDR1 LGHDT, CDR2 YNNKEL (reference sequence). CDR3 length equals 16 residues. V gave up 5 bases and J gave up 1 base; unmatched junction bases: 8.

This chain connects TRBV6-2 or TRBV6-3 to TRBJ2-2; TRBD2 agrees at 10 bases. V was pared by 4 bases and J by 10 bases, with 6 bases of the junction left unmatched. In germline, CDR1 is MNHEY, CDR2 SVGEGT. The CDR3 runs to 14 residues. CDR3 DNA sequence: TGTGCCAGCAGTTCGCAAGGGACTAGCGTGGAGCTGTTTTTT. Translated: CASSSQGTSVELFF.

The CDR3 DNA sequence: TGTGCCAGCAGCTTGTCCGGGCAGGGATTCAACTATGGCTACACCTTC. Translation: CASSLSGQGFNYGYTF. The rearrangement links TRBV5-5 to TRBJ1-2; a possible D gene is TRBD1 (5 bases). The germline CDR1 and CDR2 sequences are SGHKS and YYEKEE (reference sequence). The CDR3 has 16 amino acids. The V gene lost 1 base and the J gene lost 2 bases, with 15 bases spanning the gap.

The chain recombines TRBV19 with TRBJ2-7; weak D call: TRBD1 (5 bases). The V end was cut by 2 bases, the J end by 0 bases, with 11 bases between. CDR1 is LNHDA and CDR2 is SQIVND in the germline V gene (reference sequence). This CDR3 is 15 amino acids long. DNA for the CDR3: TGTGCCAGTAGTATATCCCCTACAGGCTCCTACGAGCAGTACTTC. The encoded protein is CASSISPTGSYEQYF. The full variable domain, completed using reference TRBV19 and TRBJ2-7, is DGGITQSPKYLFRKEGQNVTLSCEQNLNHDAMYWYRQDPGQGLRLIYYSQIVNDFQKGDIAEGYSVSREKKESFPLTVTSAQKNPTAFYLCASSISPTGSYEQYFGPGTRLTVT.

The rearrangement joins TRBV2 to TRBJ2-7; weak D call: TRBD2 (5 bases). Germline values: CDR1 SNHLY, CDR2 FYNNEI. Between the trimmed V and J ends, which lost 7 bases and 2 bases, there was a span of 9 bases. This CDR3 has 12 amino acids. The CDR3 region has the DNA TGTGCCAGCACTCTAGCTACCTACGAGCAGTACTTC. This codes for CASTLATYEQYF. Using reference TRBV2 and TRBJ2-7 for the parts outside the CDR3, the full variable domain is EPEVTQTPSHQVTQMGQEVILRCVPISNHLYFYWYRQILGQKVEFLVSFYNNEISEKSEIFDDQFSVERPDGSNFTLKIRSTKLEDSAMYFCASTLATYEQYFGPGTRLTVT.

This sequence joins TRBV19 and TRBJ2-7, with TRBD1 matching over 7 bases. The CDR3 totals 18 residues. Trimming cost V 5 bases and J 0 bases; bases outside gene matches: 16. CDR1 is LNHDA and CDR2 is SQIVND in the germline V gene (reference sequence). DNA of the CDR3: TGTGCCAGTAGTCACCCACAGGGGCACTCTTCGAGCTCCTACGAGCAGTACTTC. It yields the protein CASSHPQGHSSSSYEQYF.

The CDR3 bases are TGTGCCAGCAGCCCGGGACAGGGGGCAGATGAGACCCAGTACTTC. Protein product: CASSPGQGADETQYF. This chain connects TRBV11-1 to TRBJ2-5; 12 bases agree with TRBD1. Germline V gene sequence: CDR1 SGHAT, CDR2 FQDESV (reference sequence). The CDR3 has 15 amino acids. The junction had 6 bases not matched to a gene; V was cut back by 5 bases and J by 5 bases.